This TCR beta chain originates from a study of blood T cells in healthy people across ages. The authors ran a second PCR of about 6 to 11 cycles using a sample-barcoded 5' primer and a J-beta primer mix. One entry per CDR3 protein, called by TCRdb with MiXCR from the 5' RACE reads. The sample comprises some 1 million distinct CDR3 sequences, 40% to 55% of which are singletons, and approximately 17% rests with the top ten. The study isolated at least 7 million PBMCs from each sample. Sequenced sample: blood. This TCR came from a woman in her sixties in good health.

CDR3 sequence (DNA): TGTGCCAGCAGTTACTCGGCCGGACACTCATCACTACGGCAGTACTTC. Residues: CASSYSAGHSSLRQYF. This chain connects TRBV6-2 or TRBV6-3 to TRBJ2-7; TRBD1 is a possible D gene (5 bases). The germline V and J ends were trimmed by 0 bases and 9 bases, with 21 bases remaining between them. This CDR3 spans 16 amino acids. Germline-derived CDR1 and CDR2 are MNHEY and SVGEGT.